Below are 23 T cell receptor beta chains sequenced from a single sample in a study of vaccination effects on CD4 cells after COVID-19. The antigens these receptors bind are not known. Assay: immunoSEQ multiplex PCR; the TCRdb copy retains only in-frame clones and omits some. The table has roughly 59,000 clones, about 73% seen once. Peptide-pool stimulation followed by sequencing identified expanded antigen-specific CD4+ clonotypes in the ViraFEST assay. On roughly day 9 of culture, CD4+ T cells were separated out. Participants were given two doses of BNT162b2 or mRNA-1273 vaccine. The source was CD4+ T cells from PBMCs cultured with HCoV-OC43 spike peptides, collected after COVID-19 vaccination. Subset specified: HCoV-OC43 spike overlapping peptide pool stimulation. All receptors derive from a human donor who received a COVID-19 vaccine.

This chain joins TRBV21-1 and TRBJ2-7; the table's D call of TRBD2 was not tested on the DNA. TRBV21-1 is recorded as a pseudogene. This CDR3 comprises 17 residues. CDR3 DNA sequence: TGTGCCAGCAGCAGCGGACTAGCGGGGGTGAGCTCCTACGAGCAGTACGTC. Translation: CASSSGLAGVSSYEQYV.

Regarding this clone: The sample carries other DNA sequences with the same CDR3. J is TRBJ2-5 and V is TRBV9; 15 bases align to TRBD2. With V trimmed by 3 bases and J by 2 bases, 5 bases remained unmatched. From germline, CDR1 is SGDLS and CDR2 YYNGEE. The CDR3 is 17 residues long. CDR3 region: CASSAGTSGGLQETQYF. The CDR3, as DNA: TGTGCCAGCAGCGCCGGGACTAGCGGGGGGTTACAAGAGACCCAGTACTTC.

This clone was seen just once. CDR3 protein: CASSLAGLPNTIYF. For the CDR3, the DNA is TGTGCCAGCAGCTTGGCCGGGCTTCCAAACACCATATATTTT. This rearrangement joins TRBV5-5 to TRBJ1-3, with D hard to call. V was pared by 0 bases and J by 6 bases, with 10 bases between. The CDR3 contains 14 residues. Looked up from germline, CDR1 is SGHKS and CDR2 is YYEKEE (reference sequence).

This clone was picked up a small number of times. This chain joins TRBV10-1 and TRBJ2-2, with TRBD1 matching over 10 bases. Germline V gene data show CDR1 as WNHNN and CDR2 as SYGVQD (reference sequence). The CDR3 has 16 residues. V dropped 5 bases and J dropped 4; count of bases not matched to a gene: 7. CDR3 DNA sequence: TGCGCCAGCAGTTCAGACAGGGGGCCCGGCACCGGGGAGCTGTTTTTT. This translates into CASSSDRGPGTGELFF.

This clone has just one count. This chain uses TRBV19 with TRBJ2-5; 11 bases are a match to TRBD1. The CDR3 length is 15 residues. Germline trimming cut 6 bases from V and 5 bases from J; bases unmatched to any gene: 8. Germline CDR1 and CDR2: LNHDA and SQIVND (reference sequence). The CDR3 here is CASSPPWDRGETQYF. In DNA form, the CDR3 reads TGTGCCAGTAGCCCTCCTTGGGACAGGGGGGAGACCCAGTACTTC.

This CDR3 is CASSQERRETQYF. The DNA of the CDR3 is TGCGCCAGCAGCCAAGAAAGGCGAGAGACCCAGTACTTC. The rearrangement joins TRBV4-1 to TRBJ2-5; D ambiguous. Germline V lookup: CDR1 MGHRA, CDR2 YSYEKL. The CDR3 is 13 amino acids. Between the trimmed V and J ends, which lost 0 bases and 4 bases, there was a span of 6 bases.

The genes are TRBV6-6 and TRBJ2-7; 8 bases align to TRBD1. J gave up 6 bases and V 4 bases, and 8 bases lay outside the gene matches. Germline CDR1 reads MNHNY; CDR2 reads SVGAGI (reference sequence). The length of the CDR3 is 14 residues. CDR3 bases: TGTGCCAGCAGTTCCAGGGGGCGCCGTAGCGAGCAGTACGTC. It yields the protein CASSSRGRRSEQYV.

The J gene is TRBJ2-3, the V gene TRBV9, with 8 nucleotides matching TRBD2. The CDR3 sequence is 14 residues long. The J segment lost 1 base and the V segment lost 3 bases, leaving 1 base of the junction unmatched. Per the germline V gene, CDR1 is SGDLS and CDR2 is YYNGEE. The CDR3 loop is CASSAGGGTDTQYF. The CDR3 DNA is TGTGCCAGCAGCGCGGGGGGGGGCACAGATACGCAGTATTTT.

V gene TRBV5-1 combines with J gene TRBJ2-2, with D perhaps TRBD1 or TRBD2 (5 bases each). Germline CDR1 and CDR2: SGHRS and YFSETQ. The V end lost 3 bases, the J end lost 4 bases, and 22 bases lay between the germline ends. The CDR3 loop spans 18 amino acids. Here the CDR3 reads CASSSMGGGFSGTGELFF. In nucleotides, the CDR3 is TGCGCCAGCAGCTCCATGGGTGGGGGATTTAGTGGCACCGGGGAGCTGTTTTTT.

This chain uses TRBV6-6 with TRBJ1-5; D is undetermined. Germline CDR1 reads MNHNY; CDR2 reads SVGAGI (reference sequence). V was trimmed by 2 bases and J by 1 base, leaving 9 bases between them. The CDR3 loop spans 15 amino acids. The CDR3 DNA is TGTGCCAGCAGTTACGTTGCGGCGAGCAATCAGCCCCAGCATTTT. This encodes CASSYVAASNQPQHF.

This clone was seen only a few times. The rearrangement joins TRBV20-1 to TRBJ1-2; 10 nucleotides match TRBD1. V dropped 3 bases and J dropped 8; count of bases not matched to a gene: 9. There are 14 residues in the CDR3. Germline-derived CDR1 and CDR2 are DFQATT and SNEGSKA (reference sequence). CDR3 nucleotides: TGCAGTGCTAGTCCTCGACAGGGGGCGGAAGGCTACACCTTC. Translation gives CSASPRQGAEGYTF.

The chain joins TRBV7-8 to TRBJ1-3, with no clear D. Germline CDR1 is SGHVS and CDR2 is FQNEAQ. The germline V and J ends were trimmed by 5 bases and 3 bases, with 11 bases remaining between them. The CDR3 extends over 14 amino acids. For the CDR3, the DNA is TGTGCCAGCAGCCGAGACTTCTTTGGAAACACCATATATTTT. Translating it yields CASSRDFFGNTIYF.

The genes are TRBV27 and TRBJ2-1; TRBD2 matches 7 bases. This CDR3 has 15 amino acids. V was clipped by 0 bases and J by 8 bases; unmatched bases: 7. Germline CDR1 reads MNHEY; CDR2 reads SMNVEV (reference sequence). The CDR3 DNA reads as TGTGCCAGCAGTTTATCGGGTGGGGGAGGGTATGAGCAGTTCTTC. Amino acid sequence: CASSLSGGGGYEQFF.

This sequence joins TRBV5-6 and TRBJ1-6; D is unresolved. This CDR3 contains 12 residues. Looked up from germline, CDR1 is SGHDT and CDR2 is YYEEEE. V dropped 4 bases and J dropped 7 bases, with 6 bases sitting between them. CDR3: CASSPTNSPLHF. The CDR3 nucleotides are TGTGCCAGCAGCCCGACGAATTCACCCCTCCACTTT.

The rearrangement uses TRBV18 and TRBJ1-2, with a tentative D call TRBD1 (5 bases). The CDR3 length is 13 residues. Germline CDR1 KGHSH, CDR2 LQKENI. V lost 3 bases and J lost 6, with 11 bases in between. CDR3 nucleotides: TGTGCCAGCTCACCGGGTGCCAGGGATGGCTACACCTTC. Protein sequence: CASSPGARDGYTF. Together with reference TRBV18 and TRBJ1-2, the CDR3 gives the full variable domain: NAGVMQNPRHLVRRRGQEARLRCSPMKGHSHVYWYRQLPEEGLKFMVYLQKENIIDESGMPKERFSAEFPKEGPSILRIQQVVRGDSAAYFCASSPGARDGYTFGSGTRLTVV.

The V and J genes are TRBV9 and TRBJ2-2; 9 positions match TRBD1. J gave up 5 bases and V 7 bases, and 15 bases lay outside the gene matches. CDR3 size: 17 residues. Per the germline V gene, CDR1 is SGDLS and CDR2 is YYNGEE. The CDR3, as DNA: TGTGCCAGCGGCCCCTCGGACAGGGGTATGTCGACCGGGGAGCTGTTTTTT. It is translated as CASGPSDRGMSTGELFF.

This chain links TRBV5-1 with TRBJ1-3, with 8 bases aligning to TRBD1. J gave up 4 bases and V 0 bases, and 3 bases lay outside the gene matches. Germline V CDR1 and CDR2: SGHRS, YFSETQ. CDR3 size: 15 residues. The CDR3 loop reads CASSLGTGNGNTIYF. The CDR3 nucleotides read TGCGCCAGCAGCTTGGGGACAGGGAACGGAAACACCATATATTTT.

This sequence joins TRBV23-1 and TRBJ2-3; 7 nucleotides match TRBD1. TRBV23-1 is an open reading frame whose function is uncertain. Trimming took 2 bases from V and 4 from J; bases not matched to a gene: 9. The CDR3 runs 16 residues. CDR3 DNA sequence: TGCGCCAGCAGTCAACATCCGCGACAGGGCCCAGATACGCAGTATTTT. Translating gives CASSQHPRQGPDTQYF.

V usage is TRBV5-1 and J usage is TRBJ2-1; D is undetermined. This CDR3 region has 13 residues. CDR1 is SGHRS, CDR2 YFSETQ, per germline. Between the trimmed V and J ends, which lost 0 bases and 5 bases, there was a span of 6 bases. The CDR3: CASSLGTDNEQFF. CDR3 DNA sequence: TGCGCCAGCAGCTTGGGGACGGACAATGAGCAGTTCTTC.

CDR3 region: CASSLIATDTQYF. The CDR3 bases are TGTGCCAGCAGCTTAATAGCGACAGATACGCAGTATTTT. The genes are TRBV7-3 and TRBJ2-3; a weak D match, TRBD2 (5 bases). CDR3 size: 13 residues. CDR1 and CDR2 from the germline V gene are SGHTA and FQGTGA. Trimming pared 1 base from V and 3 bases from J, leaving 5 bases between.

The V and J genes are TRBV4-3 and TRBJ1-5; weak D call: TRBD1 (5 bases). This CDR3 region has 13 residues. Per the germline V gene, CDR1 is LGHNA and CDR2 is YSLEER. The V end was cut by 1 base, the J end by 10 bases, with 11 bases between. CDR3 residues: CASSQGRGDPQHF. The CDR3 DNA follows: TGCGCCAGCAGCCAAGGCCGGGGGGACCCCCAGCATTTT.

This chain joins TRBV10-1 and TRBJ2-3; D is perhaps TRBD1 (6 bases). V was trimmed by 5 bases and J by 3 bases, leaving 15 bases between them. The CDR3 sequence is 15 residues long. Germline V gene sequence: CDR1 WNHNN, CDR2 SYGVQD (reference sequence). The CDR3 reads CASSHGRGGTDTQYF. CDR3 DNA sequence: TGCGCCAGCAGTCACGGCCGAGGGGGTACAGATACGCAGTATTTT.

V is TRBV30 and J is TRBJ1-1; 8 positions agree with TRBD1. Looked up from germline, CDR1 is GTSNPN and CDR2 is SVGIG (reference sequence). The CDR3 has 12 residues. The ends lost 5 bases at V and 5 bases at J; junction bases unmatched: 4. The CDR3 DNA sequence: TGTGCCTGGGACAGGGGAACGACTGAAGCTTTCTTT. Translating gives CAWDRGTTEAFF.